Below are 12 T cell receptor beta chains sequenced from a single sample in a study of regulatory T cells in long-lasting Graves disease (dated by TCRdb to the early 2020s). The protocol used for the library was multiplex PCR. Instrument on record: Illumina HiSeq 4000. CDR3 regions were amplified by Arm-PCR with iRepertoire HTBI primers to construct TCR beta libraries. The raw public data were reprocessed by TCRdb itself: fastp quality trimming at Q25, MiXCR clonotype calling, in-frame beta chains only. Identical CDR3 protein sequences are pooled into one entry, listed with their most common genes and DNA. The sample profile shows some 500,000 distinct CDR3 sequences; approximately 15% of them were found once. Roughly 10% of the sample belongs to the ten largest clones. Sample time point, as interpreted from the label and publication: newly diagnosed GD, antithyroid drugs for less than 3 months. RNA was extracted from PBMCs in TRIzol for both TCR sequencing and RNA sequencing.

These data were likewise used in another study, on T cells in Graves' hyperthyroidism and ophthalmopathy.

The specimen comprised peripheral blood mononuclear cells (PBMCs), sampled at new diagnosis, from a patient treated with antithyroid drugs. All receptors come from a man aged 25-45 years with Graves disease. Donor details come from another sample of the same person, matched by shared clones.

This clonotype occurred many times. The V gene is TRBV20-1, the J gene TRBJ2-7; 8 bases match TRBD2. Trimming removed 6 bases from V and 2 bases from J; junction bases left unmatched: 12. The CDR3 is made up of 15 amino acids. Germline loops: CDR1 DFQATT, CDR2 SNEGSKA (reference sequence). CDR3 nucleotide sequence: TGCAGTGCACGACTAAGACTAGCGCGTACCTACGAGCAGTACTTC. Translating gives CSARLRLARTYEQYF.

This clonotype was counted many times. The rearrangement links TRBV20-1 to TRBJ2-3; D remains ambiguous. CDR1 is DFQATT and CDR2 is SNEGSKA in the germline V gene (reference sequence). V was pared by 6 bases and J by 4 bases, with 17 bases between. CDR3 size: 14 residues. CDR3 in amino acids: CSAPGSLDSDTQYF. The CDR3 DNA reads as TGCAGTGCCCCTGGGTCTTTAGACTCAGATACGCAGTATTTT.

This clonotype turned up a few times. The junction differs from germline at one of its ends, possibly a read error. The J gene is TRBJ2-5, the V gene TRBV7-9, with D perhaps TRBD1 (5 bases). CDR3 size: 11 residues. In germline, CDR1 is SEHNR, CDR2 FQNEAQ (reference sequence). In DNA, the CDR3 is TGTGCCAGCAGCCTTATACAGGTCCACCAATTC. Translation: CASSLIQVHQF. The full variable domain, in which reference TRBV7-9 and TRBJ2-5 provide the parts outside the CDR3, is DTGVSQNPRHKITKRGQNVTFRCDPISEHNRLYWYRQTLGQGPEFLTYFQNEAQLEKSRLLSDRFSAERPKGSFSTLEIQRTEQGDSAMYLCASSLIQVHQFGPGTRLLVL.

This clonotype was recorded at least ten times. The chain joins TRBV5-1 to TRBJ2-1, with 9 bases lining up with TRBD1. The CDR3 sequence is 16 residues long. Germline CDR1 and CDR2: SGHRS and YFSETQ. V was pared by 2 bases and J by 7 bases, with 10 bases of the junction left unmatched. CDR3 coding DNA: TGCGCCAGCAGCTTTTTGTCAGGACAGGGGAAAAATGAGCAGTTCTTC. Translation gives CASSFLSGQGKNEQFF.

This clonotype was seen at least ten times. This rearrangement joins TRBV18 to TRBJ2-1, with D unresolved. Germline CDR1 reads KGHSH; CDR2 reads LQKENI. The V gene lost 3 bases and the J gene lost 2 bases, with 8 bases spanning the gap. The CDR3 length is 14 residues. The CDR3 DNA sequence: TGTGCCAGCTCACCGCCAGCTGCCTACAATGAGCAGTTCTTC. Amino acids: CASSPPAAYNEQFF.

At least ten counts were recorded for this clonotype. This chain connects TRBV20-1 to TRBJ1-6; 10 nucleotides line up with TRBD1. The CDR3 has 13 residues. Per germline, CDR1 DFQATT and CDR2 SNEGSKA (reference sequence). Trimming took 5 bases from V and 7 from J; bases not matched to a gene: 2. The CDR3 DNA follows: TGCAGTGCTCGGGACAGGGGAAATTCACCCCTCCACTTT. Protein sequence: CSARDRGNSPLHF.

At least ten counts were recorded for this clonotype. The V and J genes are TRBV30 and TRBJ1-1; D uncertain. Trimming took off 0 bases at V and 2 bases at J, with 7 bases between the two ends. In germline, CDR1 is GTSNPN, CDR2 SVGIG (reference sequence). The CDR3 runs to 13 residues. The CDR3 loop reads CAWSVDQNTEAFF. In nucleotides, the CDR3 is TGTGCCTGGAGTGTGGACCAAAACACTGAAGCTTTCTTT.

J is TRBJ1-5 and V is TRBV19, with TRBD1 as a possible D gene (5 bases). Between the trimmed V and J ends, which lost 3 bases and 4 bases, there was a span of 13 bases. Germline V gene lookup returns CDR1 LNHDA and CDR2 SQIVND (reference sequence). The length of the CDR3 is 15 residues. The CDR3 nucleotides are TGTGCCAGTAGTATGGGGCAGGGTGGGAATCAGCCCCAGCATTTT. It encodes CASSMGQGGNQPQHF.

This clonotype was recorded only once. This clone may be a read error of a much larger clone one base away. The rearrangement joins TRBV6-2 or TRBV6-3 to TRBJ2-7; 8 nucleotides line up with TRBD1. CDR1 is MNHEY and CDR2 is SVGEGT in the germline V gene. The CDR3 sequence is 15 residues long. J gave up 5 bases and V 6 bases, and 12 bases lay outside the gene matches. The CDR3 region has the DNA TGTGCCAGCAGCAAAATCGGACAGGGCGAACACGAGCAGTACTTC. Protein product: CASSKIGQGEHEQYF.

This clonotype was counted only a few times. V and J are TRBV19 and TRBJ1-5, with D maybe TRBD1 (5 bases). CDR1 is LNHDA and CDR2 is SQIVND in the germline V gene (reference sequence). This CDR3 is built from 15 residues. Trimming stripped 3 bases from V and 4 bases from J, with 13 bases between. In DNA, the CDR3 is TGTGCCAGTAGTATCGGGGGTCGGGCTAATCAGCCCCAGCATTTT. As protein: CASSIGGRANQPQHF.

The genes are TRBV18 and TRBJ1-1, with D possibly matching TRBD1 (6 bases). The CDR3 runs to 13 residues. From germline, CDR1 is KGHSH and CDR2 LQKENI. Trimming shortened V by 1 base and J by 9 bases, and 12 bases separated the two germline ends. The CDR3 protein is CASSPLGQLKAFF. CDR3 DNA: TGTGCCAGCTCACCACTCGGACAGCTTAAAGCTTTCTTT.

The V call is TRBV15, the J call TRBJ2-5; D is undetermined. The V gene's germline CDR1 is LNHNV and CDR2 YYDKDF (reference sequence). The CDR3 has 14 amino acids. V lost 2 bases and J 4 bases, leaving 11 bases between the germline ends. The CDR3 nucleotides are TGTGCCACCAGCAGAAGGGTCGAGGCAGAGACCCAGTACTTC. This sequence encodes CATSRRVEAETQYF.